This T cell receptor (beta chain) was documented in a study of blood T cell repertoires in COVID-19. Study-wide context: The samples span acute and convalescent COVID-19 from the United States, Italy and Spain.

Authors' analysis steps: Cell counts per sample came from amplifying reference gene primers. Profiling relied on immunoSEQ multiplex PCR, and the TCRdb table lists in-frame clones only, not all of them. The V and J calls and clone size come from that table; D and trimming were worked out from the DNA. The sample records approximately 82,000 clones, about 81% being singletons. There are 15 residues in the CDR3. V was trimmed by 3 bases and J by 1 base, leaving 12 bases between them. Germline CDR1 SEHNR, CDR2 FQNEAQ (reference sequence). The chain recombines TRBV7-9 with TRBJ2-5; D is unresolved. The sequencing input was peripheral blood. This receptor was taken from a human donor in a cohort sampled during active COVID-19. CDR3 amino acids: CASSFARVIQETQYF. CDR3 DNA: TGTGCCAGCAGCTTCGCTCGGGTGATCCAAGAGACCCAGTACTTC.